The subject of this entry is one T cell receptor (beta chain). The data derive from a study of control samples from healthy donors and cancer patients. CDR3 length: 14 amino acids. Trimming left V 7 bases short and J 8 bases short, with 18 bases between. CDR1 and CDR2 (germline): MNHEY, SMNVEV (reference sequence). Method: immunoSEQ multiplex PCR; TCRdb's copy keeps in-frame clones and lacks some. The sample consists of over 200,000 clones, 82% of them appearing once. Source material: PBMCs. This receptor was taken from a woman aged 60-75 years with lung cancer. The V call is TRBV27, the J call TRBJ2-4, with D possibly TRBD1 on 5 matching bases. The DNA of the CDR3 is TGTGCCAGCATGACCCTGGCTCAGGGCGACATTCAGTACTTC. Its protein is CASMTLAQGDIQYF.